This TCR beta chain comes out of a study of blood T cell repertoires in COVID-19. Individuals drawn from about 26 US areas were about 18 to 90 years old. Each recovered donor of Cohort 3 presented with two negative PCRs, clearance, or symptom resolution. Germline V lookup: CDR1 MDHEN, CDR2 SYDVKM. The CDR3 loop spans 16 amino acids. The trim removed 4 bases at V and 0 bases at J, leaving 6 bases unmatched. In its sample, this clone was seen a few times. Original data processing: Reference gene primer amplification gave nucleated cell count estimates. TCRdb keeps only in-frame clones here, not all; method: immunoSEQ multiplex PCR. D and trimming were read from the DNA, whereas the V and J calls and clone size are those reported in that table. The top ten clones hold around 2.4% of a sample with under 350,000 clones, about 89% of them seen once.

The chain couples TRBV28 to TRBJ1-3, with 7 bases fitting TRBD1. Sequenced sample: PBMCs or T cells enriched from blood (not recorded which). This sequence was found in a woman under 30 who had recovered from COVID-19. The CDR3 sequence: CASSSGQRSSGNTIYF. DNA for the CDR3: TGTGCCAGCAGTTCGGGACAGCGCAGCTCTGGAAACACCATATATTTT.